The 13 T cell receptor beta chains listed next were all sequenced from one sample in a study of control samples from healthy donors and cancer patients. The data were produced by immunoSEQ multiplex PCR, yet TCRdb's version contains in-frame clones alone and is incomplete. The sample shows some 51,000 clones, roughly 86% of them seen only once. The sample consisted of blood. All receptors come from a man in his forties or fifties in good health.

This clone was seen only a few times. The rearrangement links TRBV28 to TRBJ2-3; the match to TRBD1 covers 7 bases. V was clipped by 4 bases and J by 0 bases; unmatched bases: 13. CDR1 and CDR2 (germline): MDHEN, SYDVKM. The CDR3 extends over 18 amino acids. The CDR3 region is CASSYPFTGTESTDTQYF. The CDR3 DNA reads TGTGCCAGCAGTTATCCCTTTACCGGGACAGAAAGCACAGATACGCAGTATTTT.

The CDR3 bases are TGTGCCAGCAGTCCAGCCCTGGGTGGTCGGGAGACCCAGTACTTC. Protein product: CASSPALGGRETQYF. The gene calls are TRBV6-5 and TRBJ2-5; D is undetermined. This CDR3 region has 15 residues. CDR1 is MNHEY, CDR2 SVGAGI, per germline. With 5 bases removed from V and 5 bases from J, the gap between germline ends came to 18 bases.

The rearrangement uses TRBV2 and TRBJ2-7; the D gene is possibly TRBD1 (7 bases). Germline loops: CDR1 SNHLY, CDR2 FYNNEI. V lost 3 bases, J lost 3 bases, and 12 bases lay in between. CDR3 length: 14 residues. The CDR3 spells CASSEAGQSYEQYF. The CDR3 DNA reads as TGTGCCAGCAGTGAGGCGGGACAGAGCTACGAGCAGTACTTC.

V is TRBV10-3 and J is TRBJ1-6, with TRBD1 matching 7 bases. CDR3 length: 14 amino acids. Germline V gene sequence: CDR1 ENHRY, CDR2 SYGVKD. With 4 bases clipped from V and 10 bases from J, the junction kept 7 bases outside the gene matches. The CDR3 DNA is TGTGCCATCAGTGGTGGGCAGGGGGGCTCACCCCTCCACTTT. The encoded protein is CAISGGQGGSPLHF.

The rearrangement joins TRBV19 to TRBJ1-4; D uncertain. The germline CDR1 and CDR2 sequences are LNHDA and SQIVND (reference sequence). This CDR3 is built from 13 residues. V lost 1 base, J lost 8 bases, and 8 bases lay in between. The CDR3 region is CASSIGKKEKLFF. CDR3 in DNA: TGTGCCAGTAGTATAGGCAAAAAAGAAAAACTGTTTTTT.

The rearrangement uses TRBV6-5 and TRBJ1-1, with D uncertain. The germline V gene has CDR1 MNHEY and CDR2 SVGAGI. The CDR3 covers 14 residues. Between the trimmed V and J ends, which lost 4 bases and 4 bases, there was a span of 13 bases. CDR3 sequence (DNA): TGTGCCAGCAGTTCCTTCGTCGTTTCCACTGAAGCTTTCTTT. Translated, it gives CASSSFVVSTEAFF.

This clone turned up a few times. The V call is TRBV11-3, the J call TRBJ1-1; D not certain. Trimming shortened V by 3 bases and J by 7 bases, and 12 bases separated the two germline ends. CDR1 is SGHNT and CDR2 is YENEEA in the germline V gene. The CDR3 is made up of 13 amino acids. CDR3 in DNA: TGTGCCAGCAGCTTGGCAATGGCAGATGAAGCTTTCTTT. It is translated as CASSLAMADEAFF.

The rearrangement uses TRBV19 and TRBJ1-1; D is uncertain. The CDR3 consists of 13 residues. Trimming removed 7 bases at V and 4 bases at J, with 13 bases between. The V gene's germline CDR1 is LNHDA and CDR2 SQIVND (reference sequence). CDR3 residues: CASMWLSGTEAFF. The CDR3 DNA reads as TGTGCCAGTATGTGGTTATCAGGCACTGAAGCTTTCTTT.

V is TRBV19 and J is TRBJ1-4, with 7 positions matching TRBD1. The CDR3 has 17 residues. Germline trimming cut 4 bases from V and 0 bases from J; bases unmatched to any gene: 8. Germline lookup yields CDR1 LNHDA and CDR2 SQIVND (reference sequence). CDR3 in amino acids: CASSKGGSDATNEKLFF. The CDR3 nucleotides read TGTGCCAGTAGTAAAGGGGGCTCAGACGCAACTAATGAAAAACTGTTTTTT.

The chain uses TRBV5-4 and TRBJ1-2; D unresolved. Germline CDR1 and CDR2: SGHNT and YYREEE (reference sequence). Deletions cut 0 bases from V and 2 bases from J, with 5 bases between. CDR3 length: 13 amino acids. As DNA, the CDR3 is TGTGCCAGCAGCTTGGACGGAAACTATGGCTACACCTTC. Translating it yields CASSLDGNYGYTF.

The J gene is TRBJ1-2, the V gene TRBV10-3; D uncertain. This CDR3 region has 14 residues. CDR1 and CDR2 (germline): ENHRY, SYGVKD. With 6 bases removed from V and 4 bases from J, the gap between germline ends came to 15 bases. CDR3 sequence (DNA): TGTGCCATCAGGGTCGAGCAGGATTTCTATGGCTACACCTTC. This codes for CAIRVEQDFYGYTF.

V and J are TRBV14 and TRBJ1-2; D unresolved. From germline, CDR1 is SGHDN and CDR2 FVKESK. CDR3 length: 13 amino acids. Trimming pared 1 base from V and 0 bases from J, leaving 3 bases between. In DNA form, the CDR3 reads TGTGCCAGCAGCCAAGTAGCTAACTATGGCTACACCTTC. It is translated as CASSQVANYGYTF. The entire variable domain, with the rest obtained from reference TRBV14 and TRBJ1-2, is as follows: EAGVTQFPSHSVIEKGQTVTLRCDPISGHDNLYWYRRVMGKEIKFLLHFVKESKQDESGMPNNRFLAERTGGTYSTLKVQPAELEDSGVYFCASSQVANYGYTFGSGTRLTVV.

This clone was counted a single time. This sequence joins TRBV19 and TRBJ1-1; TRBD1 might be the D (6 bases). The CDR3 totals 14 residues. CDR1 and CDR2 (germline): LNHDA, SQIVND (reference sequence). V dropped 4 bases and J dropped 1 base, with 10 bases sitting between them. The CDR3 DNA reads TGTGCCAGTAGTAGGCGACAGGAGAACACTGAAGCTTTCTTT. Translating gives CASSRRQENTEAFF.